A single sample is the source of the 7 T cell receptor beta chains below, sequenced in a study of T cells after yellow fever vaccination. TCRdb itself ran the 5' RACE reads through MiXCR, one entry per CDR3 protein. The sample has more than 300,000 distinct CDR3 sequences; around a tenth are singletons. Here the sequenced sample was CD4+ T cells sorted from PBMCs, taken 45 days after the yellow fever booster vaccination. The receptors shown here come from a man between 18 and 29 years old who received the YFV17D yellow fever vaccine.

This clonotype was observed a few times. The chain is built from TRBV5-1 and TRBJ2-3; 7 positions match TRBD2. The length of the CDR3 is 17 residues. Looked up from germline, CDR1 is SGHRS and CDR2 is YFSETQ. V was clipped by 0 bases and J by 1 base; unmatched bases: 8. The CDR3 DNA follows: TGCGCCAGCAGCTTGGCCGGGGGGTCTAGCGGCACAGATACGCAGTATTTT. It specifies CASSLAGGSSGTDTQYF.

The genes are TRBV20-1 and TRBJ1-5, with D possibly being TRBD1 (6 bases). V lost 5 bases and J 6 bases, leaving 20 bases between the germline ends. From germline, CDR1 is DFQATT and CDR2 SNEGSKA (reference sequence). The length of the CDR3 is 15 residues. The DNA for the CDR3 is TGCAGTGCTGGGGTGGGGGGGCGCTTCCCTCAGCCCCAGCATTTT. It specifies CSAGVGGRFPQPQHF.

There are a few counts of this clonotype. The rearrangement joins TRBV6-5 to TRBJ1-3; maybe TRBD1 (6 bases). CDR1 is MNHEY and CDR2 is SVGAGI in the germline V gene. With 6 bases removed from V and 4 bases from J, the gap between germline ends came to 16 bases. The CDR3 consists of 15 residues. DNA of the CDR3: TGTGCCAGCAGGGCGACAGGATCACCGGGAAACACCATATATTTT. It specifies CASRATGSPGNTIYF.

The chain combines TRBV5-4 with TRBJ2-3; D is ambiguous. V lost 0 bases and J lost 1, with 6 bases in between. The CDR3 extends over 14 amino acids. Germline CDR1 and CDR2: SGHNT and YYREEE (reference sequence). Here the CDR3 DNA reads TGTGCCAGCAGCTTGGGTTACCGCACAGATACGCAGTATTTT. It yields the protein CASSLGYRTDTQYF. Variable domain in full (rest from reference TRBV5-4 and TRBJ2-3): ETGVTQSPTHLIKTRGQQVTLRCSSQSGHNTVSWYQQALGQGPQFIFQYYREEENGRGNFPPRFSGLQFPNYSSELNVNALELDDSALYLCASSLGYRTDTQYFGPGTRLTVL.

This clonotype was counted many times. This rearrangement joins TRBV29-1 to TRBJ2-3; 14 bases fit TRBD2. Losses at the gene ends were 4 bases for V and 5 bases for J; bases not matched to a gene: 5. This CDR3 comprises 15 residues. Germline V gives CDR1 SQVTM, CDR2 ANQGSEA. The CDR3 spells CSVGAGTSGGDTQYF. The CDR3 coding sequence is TGCAGCGTTGGAGCCGGGACTAGCGGGGGAGATACGCAGTATTTT.

V usage is TRBV20-1 and J usage is TRBJ1-2, with TRBD1 matching 8 bases. V dropped 2 bases and J dropped 2; count of bases not matched to a gene: 4. The germline V gene has CDR1 DFQATT and CDR2 SNEGSKA (reference sequence). This CDR3 contains 14 residues. CDR3 region: CSARYDRGNYGYTF. The CDR3 region has the DNA TGCAGTGCTAGATACGACAGGGGAAACTATGGCTACACCTTC.

This clonotype was found a few times. V is TRBV20-1 and J is TRBJ2-3, with 9 bases lining up with TRBD1. Trimming removed 6 bases from V and 6 bases from J; junction bases left unmatched: 10. Germline-derived CDR1 and CDR2 are DFQATT and SNEGSKA (reference sequence). The CDR3 is made up of 14 amino acids. CDR3 loop: CSATGTGPPDTQYF. The CDR3 DNA reads TGCAGTGCAACCGGGACAGGGCCCCCGGATACGCAGTATTTT.